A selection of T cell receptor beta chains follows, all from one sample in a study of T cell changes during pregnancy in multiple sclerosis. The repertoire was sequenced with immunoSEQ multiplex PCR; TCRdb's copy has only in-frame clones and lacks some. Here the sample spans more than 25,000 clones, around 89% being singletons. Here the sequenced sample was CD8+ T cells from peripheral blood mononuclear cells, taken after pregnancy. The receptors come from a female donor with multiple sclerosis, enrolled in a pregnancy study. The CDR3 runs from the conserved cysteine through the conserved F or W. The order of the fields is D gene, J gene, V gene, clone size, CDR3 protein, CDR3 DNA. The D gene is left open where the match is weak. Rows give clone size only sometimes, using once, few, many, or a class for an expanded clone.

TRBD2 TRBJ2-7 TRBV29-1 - CSVEGTSDSYEQYF TGCAGCGTTGAAGGGACTAGCGACTCCTACGAGCAGTACTTC
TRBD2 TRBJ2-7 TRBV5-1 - CASSLAGGTYEQYF TGCGCCAGCAGCTTAGCGGGAGGCACCTACGAGCAGTACTTC
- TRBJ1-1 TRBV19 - CASSIRQMNTEAFF TGTGCCAGTAGTATAAGACAAATGAACACTGAAGCTTTCTTT
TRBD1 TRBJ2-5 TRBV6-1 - CASSTGAQETQYF TGTGCCAGCAGCACAGGGGCCCAAGAGACCCAGTACTTC
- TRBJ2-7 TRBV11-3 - CASSFTGSYYEQYF TGTGCCAGCAGCTTCACAGGGAGCTACTACGAGCAGTACTTC
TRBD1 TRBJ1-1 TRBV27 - CASGVYSGGHTNTEAFF TGTGCCAGCGGGGTCTATTCAGGGGGGCATACGAACACTGAAGCTTTCTTT
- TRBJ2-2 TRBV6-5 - CASSFGANTGELFF TGTGCCAGCAGTTTCGGGGCGAACACCGGGGAGCTGTTTTTT
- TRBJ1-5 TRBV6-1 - CASSVYVGASDQPQHF TGTGCCAGCAGTGTGTATGTAGGGGCTAGTGACCAGCCCCAGCATTTT
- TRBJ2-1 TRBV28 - CASRGAGDHEQFF TGTGCCAGCAGGGGGGCGGGAGACCATGAGCAGTTCTTC
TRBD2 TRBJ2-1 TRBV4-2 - CASSQDHGSGSSYNEQFF TGTGCCAGCAGCCAAGATCACGGTAGCGGGAGCTCCTACAATGAGCAGTTCTTC
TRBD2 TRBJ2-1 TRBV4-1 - CASSQSRLAGPDNEQFF TGCGCCAGCAGCCAATCTCGACTAGCGGGACCTGACAATGAGCAGTTCTTC
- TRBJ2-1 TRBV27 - CASSYGLAIRHEQFF TGTGCCAGCAGTTACGGGCTAGCAATACGTCATGAGCAGTTCTTC
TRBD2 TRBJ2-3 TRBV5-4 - CASSSTGTRNTQYF TGTGCCAGCAGCTCCACCGGGACTAGAAATACGCAGTATTTT
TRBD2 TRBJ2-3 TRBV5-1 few CASSLETSGAGTDTQYF TGCGCCAGCAGCTTGGAAACTAGCGGAGCCGGCACAGATACGCAGTATTTT
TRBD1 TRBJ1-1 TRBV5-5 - CASSLQGTNTEAFF TGTGCCAGCAGCCTACAGGGGACGAACACTGAAGCTTTCTTT